This T cell receptor beta chain stems from a study of T-cell reconstitution after alpha-beta-depleted transplantation in children. This clonotype occurred a few times. Preparation of the TCRbeta library was carried out with unique molecular identifiers. TCRdb called the PCR reads again in MiXCR, with one record for every CDR3 protein. The sample yields some 550,000 distinct CDR3 sequences, approximately 16% seen once. V dropped 4 bases and J dropped 6; count of bases not matched to a gene: 6. Germline V gene lookup returns CDR1 MNHNS and CDR2 SASEGT. The CDR3 contains 13 residues. This receptor was taken from a human donor who donated a stem cell graft to a child with acute lymphoblastic leukemia. The rearrangement joins TRBV6-1 to TRBJ2-7; 7 positions match TRBD1. The sample consisted of PBMCs from the stem cell graft donor, taken from the stem cell graft. The CDR3 loop is CASSGTGVGEQYF. The CDR3 coding sequence is TGTGCCAGCAGTGGGACAGGCGTAGGCGAGCAGTACTTC.